This T cell receptor (beta chain) derives from a study of blood T cell repertoires in COVID-19. Study-level background: Spain, Italy and the United States supplied samples that represented acute and convalescent COVID-19. Nucleic acid was either cDNA or gDNA, and it came from T cells, B-cell-depleted T cells, or PBMCs.

Assignment of participants to cohorts was predicated upon participant-reported clinical history. The CDR3 runs 18 residues. Germline lookup yields CDR1 SEHNR and CDR2 FQNEAQ (reference sequence). The germline V and J ends were trimmed by 5 bases and 0 bases, with 20 bases remaining between them. Source study methods: Amplification from reference gene primers served as the basis for estimated nucleated cell counts. TCRdb's table, derived via immunoSEQ multiplex PCR, lists solely in-frame clones and lacks some. V and J calls and clone size come straight from that table; D and trimming were deduced from the DNA. The data hold around 130,000 clones, with 84% observed a single time.

The sample was PBMCs or T cells enriched from blood (not recorded which). The chain is built from TRBV7-9 and TRBJ2-1; possible D gene TRBD1, 6 bases. This sequence originates from a woman in her late teens or twenties who had been exposed to COVID-19. The DNA of the CDR3 is TGTGCCAGCAGCCTACCCAGGGGCAGGCCCAGCTCCTACAATGAGCAGTTCTTC. Translated, it gives CASSLPRGRPSSYNEQFF.